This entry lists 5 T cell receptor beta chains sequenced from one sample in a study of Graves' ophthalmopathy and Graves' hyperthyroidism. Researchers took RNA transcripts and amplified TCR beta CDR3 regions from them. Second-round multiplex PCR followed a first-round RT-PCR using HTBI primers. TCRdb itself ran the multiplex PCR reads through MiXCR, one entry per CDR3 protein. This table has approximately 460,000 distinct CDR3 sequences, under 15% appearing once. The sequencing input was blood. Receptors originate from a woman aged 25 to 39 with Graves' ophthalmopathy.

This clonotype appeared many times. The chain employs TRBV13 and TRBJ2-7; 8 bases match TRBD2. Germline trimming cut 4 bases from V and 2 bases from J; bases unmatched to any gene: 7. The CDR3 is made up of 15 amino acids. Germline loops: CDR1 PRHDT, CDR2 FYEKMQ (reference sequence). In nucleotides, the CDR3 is TGTGCCAGCAGCTCCCGTAGCGGGGATCCCTACGAGCAGTACTTC. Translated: CASSSRSGDPYEQYF.

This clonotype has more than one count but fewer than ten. CDR3 sequence (DNA): TGTGCCAGCAGTCGATCTATGAGCGGGGGGGCCGACGAGCAGTACTTC. Its protein product is CASSRSMSGGADEQYF. This chain uses TRBV6-1 with TRBJ2-7; 10 nucleotides agree with TRBD2. The CDR3 has 16 residues. CDR1 and CDR2 from the germline V gene are MNHNS and SASEGT. V shed 5 bases, J shed 5 bases, and the junction held 12 bases outside the gene matches.

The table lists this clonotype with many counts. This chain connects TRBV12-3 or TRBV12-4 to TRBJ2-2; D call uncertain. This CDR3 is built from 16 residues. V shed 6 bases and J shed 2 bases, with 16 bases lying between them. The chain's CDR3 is CASSLRRQHNTGELFF. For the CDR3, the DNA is TGTGCCAGCAGCTTAAGAAGGCAGCATAACACCGGGGAGCTGTTTTTT.

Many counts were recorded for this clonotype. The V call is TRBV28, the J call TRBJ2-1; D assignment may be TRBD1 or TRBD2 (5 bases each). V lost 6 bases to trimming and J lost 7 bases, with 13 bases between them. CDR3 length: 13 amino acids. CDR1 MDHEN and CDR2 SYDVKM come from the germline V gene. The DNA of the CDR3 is TGTGCCAGCAGCTGGAGTGGGGGAAATGAGCAGTTCTTC. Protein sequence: CASSWSGGNEQFF.

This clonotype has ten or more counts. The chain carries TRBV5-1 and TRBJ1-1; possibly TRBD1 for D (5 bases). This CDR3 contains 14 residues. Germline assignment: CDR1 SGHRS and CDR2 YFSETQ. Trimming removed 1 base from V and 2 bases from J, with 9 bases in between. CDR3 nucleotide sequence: TGCGCCAGCAGCTTGTGGGGACCCAACACTGAAGCTTTCTTT. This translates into CASSLWGPNTEAFF.